This T cell receptor (beta chain) was documented in a study of PD-L1 blockade in urothelial cancer. CDR3 length: 13 residues. The germline V gene has CDR1 WNHNN and CDR2 SYGVQD (reference sequence). J was trimmed by 4 bases and V by 3 bases; bases with no gene match: 2. Synthetic analogs of TCR templates were spiked into every PCR. Clones were read by immunoSEQ multiplex PCR, and TCRdb kept only the in-frame ones, dropping some. The sample shows 40,000 to 55,000 clones, approximately 86% of them seen only once. The sample's time point: peripheral blood 6 weeks after treatment start. Locally advanced or metastatic urothelial carcinoma was present in patients. All patients handed over anywhere from 1 to 8 samples, pretreatment and on-treatment.

This specimen was PBMCs, taken around atezolizumab (anti-PD-L1) treatment. The chain is built from TRBV10-1 and TRBJ2-5; TRBD1 matches at 7 bases. The sequence came from a man in his fifties or sixties with urothelial cancer. The CDR3 loop reads CASSEGQVETQYF. CDR3 bases: TGCGCCAGCAGTGAAGGACAGGTAGAGACCCAGTACTTC.